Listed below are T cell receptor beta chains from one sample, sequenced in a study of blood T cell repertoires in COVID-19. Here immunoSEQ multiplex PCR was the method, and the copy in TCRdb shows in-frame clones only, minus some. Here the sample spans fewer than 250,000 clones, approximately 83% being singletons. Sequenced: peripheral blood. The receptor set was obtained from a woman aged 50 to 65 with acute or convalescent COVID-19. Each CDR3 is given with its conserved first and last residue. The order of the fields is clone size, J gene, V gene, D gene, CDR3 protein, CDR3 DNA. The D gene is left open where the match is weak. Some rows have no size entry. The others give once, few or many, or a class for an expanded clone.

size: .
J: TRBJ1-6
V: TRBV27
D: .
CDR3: CASSLTPGYNSPLHF
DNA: TGTGCCAGCAGTCTGACCCCGGGCTATAATTCACCCCTCCACTTT

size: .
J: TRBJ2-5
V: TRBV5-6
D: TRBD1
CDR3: CASSLALNRDSWEETQYF
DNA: TGTGCCAGCAGCTTGGCCCTAAACCGGGACAGTTGGGAAGAGACCCAGTACTTC

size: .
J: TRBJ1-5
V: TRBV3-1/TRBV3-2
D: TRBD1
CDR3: CASSHGQAGNQPQHF
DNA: TGTGCCAGCAGCCACGGACAGGCTGGCAATCAGCCCCAGCATTTT

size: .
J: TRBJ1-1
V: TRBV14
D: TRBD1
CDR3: CASSRYRGLGTEAFF
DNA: TGTGCCAGCAGCCGATACAGGGGGCTGGGAACTGAAGCTTTCTTT

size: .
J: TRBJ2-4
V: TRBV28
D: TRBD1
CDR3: CASSFTWGQGNGNIQYF
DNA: TGTGCCAGCAGTTTTACTTGGGGACAGGGGAACGGGAACATTCAGTACTTC

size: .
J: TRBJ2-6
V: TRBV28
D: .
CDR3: CASSPDRSSGANVLTF
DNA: TGTGCCAGCAGCCCCGACAGAAGCTCTGGGGCCAACGTCCTGACTTTC

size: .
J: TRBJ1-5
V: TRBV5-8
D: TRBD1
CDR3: CASSMRDRYDQPQHF
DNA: TGTGCCAGCAGCATGCGGGACAGGTACGATCAGCCCCAGCATTTT

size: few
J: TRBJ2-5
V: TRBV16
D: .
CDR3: CASSQSRGTGPETQYF
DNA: TGTGCCAGCAGTCAATCGCGGGGAACGGGTCCAGAGACCCAGTACTTC

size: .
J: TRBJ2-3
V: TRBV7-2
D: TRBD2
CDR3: CASSLATSGGVPDTQYF
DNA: TGTGCCAGCAGCTTAGCGACTAGCGGGGGGGTCCCAGATACGCAGTATTTT

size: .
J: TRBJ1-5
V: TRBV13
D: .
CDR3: CASSLGAGTSNQPQHF
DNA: TGTGCCAGCAGCTTAGGAGCCGGGACAAGCAATCAGCCCCAGCATTTT

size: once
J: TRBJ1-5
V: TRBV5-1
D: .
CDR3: CASSLAGGQPQHF
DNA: TGCGCCAGCAGCTTGGCCGGGGGTCAGCCCCAGCATTTT

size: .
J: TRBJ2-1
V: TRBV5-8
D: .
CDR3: CASSLEGDKPHTYNEQFF
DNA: TGTGCCAGCAGCTTGGAAGGGGACAAACCTCATACCTACAATGAGCAGTTCTTC

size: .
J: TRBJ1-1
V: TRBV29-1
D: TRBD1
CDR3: CSGRTGGLDTEAFF
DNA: TGCAGCGGACGGACAGGGGGCCTGGACACTGAAGCTTTCTTT

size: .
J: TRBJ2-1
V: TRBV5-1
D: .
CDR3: CASSLALMDNEQFF
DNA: TGCGCCAGCAGCTTGGCCCTAATGGACAATGAGCAGTTCTTC

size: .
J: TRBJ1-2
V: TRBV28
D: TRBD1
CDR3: CASSSPGDSDGYTF
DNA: TGTGCCAGCAGTTCCCCAGGGGACAGTGATGGCTACACCTTC

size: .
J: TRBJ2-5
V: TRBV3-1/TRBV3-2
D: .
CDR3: CASRPFQGSQETQYF
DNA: TGTGCCAGCAGACCCTTTCAGGGAAGCCAAGAGACCCAGTACTTC

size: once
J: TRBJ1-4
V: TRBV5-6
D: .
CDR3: CASSLLSATNEKLFF
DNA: TGTGCCAGCAGCTTGTTATCCGCAACTAATGAAAAACTGTTTTTT

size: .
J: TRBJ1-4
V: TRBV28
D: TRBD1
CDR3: CATLLTGGGEKLFF
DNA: TGTGCCACCCTTCTTACAGGGGGCGGTGAAAAACTGTTTTTT

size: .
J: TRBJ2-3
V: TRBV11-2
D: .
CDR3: CASSLERQKDTQYF
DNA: TGTGCCAGCAGCTTAGAAAGACAGAAAGATACGCAGTATTTT

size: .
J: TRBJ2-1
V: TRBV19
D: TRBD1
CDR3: CASSIDPQDRGLYNEQFF
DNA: TGTGCCAGTAGTATAGATCCGCAGGACAGGGGGCTATACAATGAGCAGTTCTTC

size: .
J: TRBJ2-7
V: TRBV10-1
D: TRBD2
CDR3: CASSESSGASYEQYF
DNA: TGCGCCAGCAGTGAGTCTAGCGGGGCCTCCTACGAGCAGTACTTC

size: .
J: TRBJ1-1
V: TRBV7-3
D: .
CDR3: CASSLMEGNTEAFF
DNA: TGTGCCAGCAGCTTAATGGAGGGGAACACTGAAGCTTTCTTT

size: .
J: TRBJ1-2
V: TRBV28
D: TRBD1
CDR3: CASRKGASGYTF
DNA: TGTGCCAGCAGGAAGGGGGCGAGTGGCTACACCTTC

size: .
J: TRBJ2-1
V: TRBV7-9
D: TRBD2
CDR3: CASSVTSGSYNEQFF
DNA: TGTGCCAGCAGCGTTACTAGCGGGAGTTACAATGAGCAGTTCTTC

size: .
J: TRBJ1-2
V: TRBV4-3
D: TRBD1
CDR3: CASSQEPGQEGGYTF
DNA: TGCGCCAGCAGCCAAGAGCCGGGACAGGAGGGGGGCTACACCTTC

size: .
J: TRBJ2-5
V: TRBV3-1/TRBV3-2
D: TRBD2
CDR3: CASSQETGLAGLETQYF
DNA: TGTGCCAGCAGCCAAGAGACAGGACTAGCAGGCCTAGAGACCCAGTACTTC

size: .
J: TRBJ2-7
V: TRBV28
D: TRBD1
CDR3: CASRSPGQPTYEQYF
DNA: TGTGCCAGCAGGTCTCCGGGACAGCCAACCTACGAGCAGTACTTC

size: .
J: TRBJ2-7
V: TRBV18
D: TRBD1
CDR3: CASSVTGAYEQYF
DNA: TGTGCCAGCTCAGTGACAGGGGCCTACGAGCAGTACTTC

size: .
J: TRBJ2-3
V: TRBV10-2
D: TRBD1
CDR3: CASRWDRGDTQYF
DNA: TGCGCCAGCAGGTGGGACAGGGGGGATACGCAGTATTTT

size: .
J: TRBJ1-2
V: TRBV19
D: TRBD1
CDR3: CASSIAGTGLTSVGYTF
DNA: TGTGCCAGTAGTATAGCTGGGACAGGGTTGACCAGTGTTGGCTACACCTTC

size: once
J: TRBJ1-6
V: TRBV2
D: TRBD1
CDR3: CASRDRASNSPLHF
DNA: TGTGCCAGCAGAGACAGGGCCTCGAATTCACCCCTCCACTTT

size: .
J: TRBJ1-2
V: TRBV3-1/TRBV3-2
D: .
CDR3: CASSRERAVGYTF
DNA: TGTGCCAGCAGCCGCGAGCGGGCTGTTGGCTACACCTTC

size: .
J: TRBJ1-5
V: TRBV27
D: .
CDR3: CASSPRGQPQHF
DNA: TGTGCCAGCAGCCCCCGAGGTCAGCCCCAGCATTTT

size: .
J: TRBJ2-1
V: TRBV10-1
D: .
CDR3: CASSESTYYNEQFF
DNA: TGCGCCAGCAGTGAGTCAACTTATTACAATGAGCAGTTCTTC

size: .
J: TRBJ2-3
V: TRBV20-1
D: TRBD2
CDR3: CSASLASGSTDTQYF
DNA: TGCAGTGCTAGTTTGGCTAGCGGGAGCACAGATACGCAGTATTTT

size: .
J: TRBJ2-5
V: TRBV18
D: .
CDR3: CASSIQFQETQYF
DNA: TGTGCCAGCTCAATTCAGTTCCAAGAGACCCAGTACTTC

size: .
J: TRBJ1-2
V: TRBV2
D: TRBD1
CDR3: CASSEGTGLGYTF
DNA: TGTGCCAGCAGTGAAGGGACAGGGCTAGGCTACACCTTC

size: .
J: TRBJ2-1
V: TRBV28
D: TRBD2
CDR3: CASSLAGDVYNEQFF
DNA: TGTGCCAGCAGCCTCGCGGGGGACGTTTACAATGAGCAGTTCTTC

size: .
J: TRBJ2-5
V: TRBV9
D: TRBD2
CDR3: CASSVASGRSQETQYF
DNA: TGTGCCAGCAGCGTAGCGAGCGGGAGGAGCCAAGAGACCCAGTACTTC

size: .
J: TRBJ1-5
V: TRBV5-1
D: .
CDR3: CASSLGEASNQPQHF
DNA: TGCGCCAGCAGCTTGGGTGAGGCAAGCAATCAGCCCCAGCATTTT

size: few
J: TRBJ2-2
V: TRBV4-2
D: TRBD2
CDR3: CASSNLLQRGNTGELFF
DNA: TGTGCCAGCAGCAATCTCCTCCAGCGGGGTAACACCGGGGAGCTGTTTTTT

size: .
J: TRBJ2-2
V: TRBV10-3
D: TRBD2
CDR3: CAIRSGSRSTGELFF
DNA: TGTGCCATCAGAAGCGGGAGTAGGAGTACCGGGGAGCTGTTTTTT

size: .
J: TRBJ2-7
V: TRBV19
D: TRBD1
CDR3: CASSRQGLTYEQYF
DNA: TGTGCCAGTAGCCGACAGGGGCTTACCTACGAGCAGTACTTC